The clone carrying this T cell receptor beta chain was detected only a few times. Its target is not known. This specimen belongs to a study of T-cell reconstitution after alpha-beta-depleted transplantation in children. Study-wide results and caveats: Some patients showed high day-60 TCRbeta diversity, which derived from surviving recipient T cells and thymic progenitors. Newly made T cells mostly supplied T-cell counts and diversity one year after transplant. At around two months after transplant, the alpha-beta T cells were reportedly derived from several hundred expanded clones that came from non-depleted graft cells.

Unique molecular identifiers were incorporated when the TCRbeta library was constructed. TCRdb fed the PCR reads into MiXCR, producing one record per CDR3 protein. This table has 250,000 to 400,000 distinct CDR3 sequences, over 20% appearing once. This CDR3 comprises 15 residues. Trimming at V came to 5 bases and at J to 2 bases, leaving 4 bases not matched to a gene. The clonotype comes from a male patient under 18 who had a stem cell transplant for acute lymphoblastic leukemia, so the T cells may come from the graft donor. The sample here was PBMCs, mostly from graft donor cells, taken 180 days after TCRalphabeta/CD19-depleted stem cell transplant. The rearrangement links TRBV12-3 or TRBV12-4 to TRBJ2-1, with TRBD2 matching 9 bases. CDR3 sequence: CASSRVAGAYNEQFF. In DNA, the CDR3 is TGTGCCAGCAGTCGAGTAGCGGGAGCCTACAATGAGCAGTTCTTC.